The rows below give T cell receptor beta chains drawn from one sample of a study of shared clonotypes between healthy human individuals. Only in-frame clones appear in the TCRdb table, and some are missing; sequencing was by immunoSEQ multiplex PCR. The table shows 1.6 million or so clones, with 97% to 99% occurring only once. The sequencing sample was made of naive CD4+ T cells sorted from blood. All receptors come from a man aged 25 to 40 in good health. Each CDR3 is given with its conserved first and last residue. D genes are given only for firm matches. Size values are once, few and many counts, or a class for expanded clones, and some rows have none.

v_gene	abundance	j_gene	d_gene	CDR3aa	CDR3nt
TRBV7-3	-	TRBJ2-2	-	CASSFLDGELFF	TGTGCCAGCAGCTTTTTGGACGGGGAGCTGTTTTTT
TRBV18	once	TRBJ2-7	TRBD2	CASSPPLTSERPLYEQYF	TGTGCCAGCTCACCCCCTCTGACTAGCGAGCGTCCTCTTTACGAGCAGTACTTC
TRBV11-2	-	TRBJ2-1	-	CASRGRGVFYNEQFF	TGTGCCAGCAGGGGGAGGGGGGTCTTCTACAATGAGCAGTTCTTC
TRBV10-3	-	TRBJ2-5	-	CAISESGETQYF	TGTGCCATCAGTGAGTCGGGAGAGACCCAGTACTTC
TRBV5-1	-	TRBJ2-7	TRBD2	CASSPGLAREQYF	TGCGCCAGCAGCCCGGGACTAGCGCGCGAGCAGTACTTC
TRBV6-1	-	TRBJ2-1	-	CASSTNQLAFEQFF	TGTGCCAGCAGTACAAACCAACTAGCATTTGAGCAGTTCTTC
TRBV9	-	TRBJ2-7	-	CASSVNPGESYEQYF	TGTGCCAGCAGCGTAAACCCTGGGGAATCCTACGAGCAGTACTTC
TRBV6-1	-	TRBJ2-5	TRBD2	CASLIAGEGETQYF	TGTGCCAGCCTAATAGCGGGAGAAGGAGAGACCCAGTACTTC
TRBV27	-	TRBJ2-7	-	CAGGPYEQYF	TGTGCAGGGGGTCCCTACGAGCAGTACTTC
TRBV2	once	TRBJ2-1	-	CASGQLYNEQFF	TGTGCCAGCGGCCAACTATACAATGAGCAGTTCTTC
TRBV27	-	TRBJ2-1	-	CASSSSLPYNEQFF	TGTGCCAGCAGTTCGAGCCTTCCGTACAATGAGCAGTTCTTC
TRBV16	-	TRBJ1-4	-	CASSQGRQRNEKLFF	TGTGCCAGCAGCCAAGGACGGCAGAGAAATGAAAAACTGTTTTTT
TRBV23-1	-	TRBJ1-2	-	CASSHVHLGDNYGYTF	TGCGCCAGCAGTCACGTCCATTTAGGTGACAACTATGGCTACACCTTC
TRBV5-1	-	TRBJ2-3	TRBD1	CASSLVGQPTDTQYF	TGCGCCAGCAGCTTGGTGGGACAGCCCACAGATACGCAGTATTTT
TRBV5-1	-	TRBJ1-5	-	CASSLDRGGRSNQPQHF	TGCGCCAGCAGCTTGGACAGAGGGGGTCGTAGCAATCAGCCCCAGCATTTT
TRBV2	-	TRBJ2-3	-	CASSEWSGRPTDTQYF	TGTGCCAGCAGTGAATGGTCTGGCCGTCCCACAGATACGCAGTATTTT
TRBV7-2	-	TRBJ2-5	TRBD2	CASSLFWLAGGEQETQYF	TGTGCCAGCAGCTTATTCTGGCTAGCGGGAGGGGAACAAGAGACCCAGTACTTC
TRBV7-2	-	TRBJ1-1	-	CASSTMMGLGGTEAFF	TGTGCCAGCAGTACAATGATGGGGCTCGGAGGAACTGAAGCTTTCTTT
TRBV27	-	TRBJ2-1	TRBD2	CASIPEGLAGLLSYNEQFF	TGTGCCAGCATTCCAGAGGGACTAGCGGGACTCCTCTCCTACAATGAGCAGTTCTTC
TRBV18	few	TRBJ2-7	-	CASSPTVYEQYF	TGTGCCAGCTCACCGACAGTCTACGAGCAGTACTTC
TRBV19	-	TRBJ1-3	TRBD1	CASSNGQGSSGNTIYF	TGTGCCAGTAGTAACGGACAGGGGAGCAGTGGAAACACCATATATTTT
TRBV11-3	-	TRBJ2-3	-	CASSRGPADTQYF	TGTGCCAGCAGCCGGGGCCCAGCAGATACGCAGTATTTT
TRBV20-1	-	TRBJ1-1	-	CSASRATEAFF	TGCAGTGCTTCTCGGGCCACTGAAGCTTTCTTT
TRBV14	-	TRBJ2-5	TRBD2	CASSQGGAQYF	TGTGCCAGCAGCCAGGGGGGGGCCCAGTACTTC
TRBV7-9	-	TRBJ1-2	TRBD1	CASSLNTGGLSYTF	TGTGCCAGCAGCTTAAATACAGGGGGTCTTAGCTACACCTTC
TRBV18	-	TRBJ2-7	-	CASSPRTGTAGEQYF	TGTGCCAGCTCACCACGTACCGGGACTGCGGGCGAGCAGTACTTC
TRBV7-9	-	TRBJ2-7	-	CASSLRTHEQYF	TGTGCCAGCAGCTTGCGGACCCACGAGCAGTACTTC
TRBV12-2	-	TRBJ1-1	-	CASRLRDHPGARETEAFF	TGTGCAAGTCGCTTACGAGATCATCCGGGGGCGCGAGAAACTGAAGCTTTCTTT
TRBV5-4	-	TRBJ1-5	-	CASSFRGQPQHF	TGTGCCAGCAGCTTTCGGGGCCAGCCCCAGCATTTT
TRBV7-2	once	TRBJ2-1	TRBD2	CASSLGTSGTFEQFF	TGTGCCAGCAGCTTAGGGACTAGCGGGACATTTGAGCAGTTCTTC
TRBV19	-	TRBJ2-1	-	CASSFLTSTRSYNEQFF	TGTGCCAGTAGTTTCCTCACTAGCACCCGCTCCTACAATGAGCAGTTCTTC
TRBV14	once	TRBJ2-1	-	CASSRGSVRNNEQFF	TGTGCCAGCAGCCGGGGGAGCGTAAGAAACAATGAGCAGTTCTTC
TRBV27	-	TRBJ2-1	-	CASNRNNEQFF	TGTGCCAGCAACCGAAACAATGAGCAGTTCTTC
TRBV6-1	-	TRBJ2-3	-	CASIRTDTQYF	TGTGCCAGCATCAGAACAGATACGCAGTATTTT
TRBV18	-	TRBJ1-5	-	CASSPGTPDQPQHF	TGTGCCAGCTCACCAGGGACACCGGATCAGCCCCAGCATTTT
TRBV18	-	TRBJ1-1	TRBD1	CASSPGYADRVRMNTEAFF	TGTGCCAGCTCACCCGGATACGCGGACAGGGTTCGGATGAACACTGAAGCTTTCTTT
TRBV10-3	-	TRBJ2-2	TRBD1	CATRQGNTNTGELFF	TGTGCCACCAGACAGGGTAACACGAACACCGGGGAGCTGTTTTTT
TRBV7-9	-	TRBJ1-5	-	CASSAEGGGPQHF	TGTGCCAGCAGCGCAGAGGGCGGCGGGCCCCAGCATTTT